Below, 31 T cell receptor beta chains from the same sample are listed, as sequenced in a study of tumor-infiltrating lymphocytes in glioblastoma multiforme. TCR beta libraries were built from RNA through three nested multiplex PCR rounds using modified ARM-PCR. TCRdb reprocessed the multiplex PCR reads via MiXCR and lists one record per CDR3 protein. The sample records about 32,000 distinct CDR3 sequences, 50% to 75% being singletons. Material: brain tumor tissue. The receptors were sampled from a male donor with glioblastoma.

This clonotype has at least ten counts. J is TRBJ2-1 and V is TRBV7-9, with 7 bases that match TRBD2. The CDR3 is 15 residues long. The V gene end was trimmed by 5 bases and the J gene end by 4 bases; junction bases not matched to a gene: 8. Germline V gene sequence: CDR1 SEHNR, CDR2 FQNEAQ (reference sequence). The CDR3 nucleotides read TGTGCCAGCAGCAAACTAGCGAATGGATACAATGAGCAGTTCTTC. Amino acid sequence: CASSKLANGYNEQFF.

Regarding this clonotype: A much larger clone lies one base from this, so it may be a read error. The V call is TRBV7-9, the J call TRBJ2-1; TRBD2 aligns across 9 bases. There are 15 residues in the CDR3. J gave up 5 bases and V 5 bases, and 7 bases lay outside the gene matches. Germline-derived CDR1 and CDR2 are SEHNR and FQNEAQ (reference sequence). The CDR3 DNA reads as TGTGCCAGCAGCGAACTAGCGGGCGTAGACAATGAGCAGTTCTTC. It is translated as CASSELAGVDNEQFF.

Remarks on this clonotype: A read error may produce the germline difference seen at one junction end. The chain carries TRBV5-5 and TRBJ2-2; perhaps TRBD2 as D (5 bases). The length of the CDR3 is 16 residues. Germline CDR1 reads SGHKS; CDR2 reads YYEKEE (reference sequence). CDR3 DNA sequence: TGTGCCAGCAGCTTTGGGCAGACCGCGATCACCGGGGAGTTGTTTTTT. This translates into CASSFGQTAITGELFF. The full variable domain, in which reference TRBV5-5 and TRBJ2-2 provide the parts outside the CDR3, is DAGVTQSPTHLIKTRGQQVTLRCSPISGHKSVSWYQQVLGQGPQFIFQYYEKEERGRGNFPDRFSARQFPNYSSELNVNALLLGDSALYLCASSFGQTAITGELFFGEGSRLTVL.

A note on this clonotype: A read error is possible here, since a much larger clone lies one base away. The chain has TRBV5-6 and TRBJ2-7; 8 nucleotides line up with TRBD2. CDR3 length equals 16 residues. J gave up 5 bases and V 4 bases, and 14 bases lay outside the gene matches. The germline V gene has CDR1 SGHDT and CDR2 YYEEEE. DNA of the CDR3: TGTGCCAGCAGCCCGGGAGGGACTAGAGGGAGCCACGAGCAGTACTTC. It yields the protein CASSPGGTRGSHEQYF.

With regard to this clonotype: The junction and the germline gene differ at one end; a read error may be behind it. V and J are TRBV4-2 and TRBJ2-1; tentative D call: TRBD2 (7 bases). Germline V gene data show CDR1 as LGHNA and CDR2 as YNFKEQ. This CDR3 comprises 16 residues. The CDR3 nucleotides read TGTGCTAGCAGCCAAGATCGCGGGGGCTCCTACAATGAGCAGCTCTTC. Protein: CASSQDRGGSYNEQLF.

On this clonotype: Given a much more abundant clone one base away, this may be a read error. The chain carries TRBV5-4 and TRBJ1-2, with a weak D call TRBD1 (5 bases). This CDR3 has 13 amino acids. Germline V gene data show CDR1 as SGHNT and CDR2 as YYREEE (reference sequence). The CDR3 DNA reads as TGTGCCAGCTGCTTGGGGACGGCCTATGGCTACACCTTC. It encodes CASCLGTAYGYTF.

On this clonotype itself: Since a much larger clone is just one base distant, this may be a read error. The chain employs TRBV5-1 and TRBJ1-4; D gene ambiguous. The CDR3 runs 13 residues. Germline V CDR1 and CDR2: SGHRS, YFSETQ. Trimming stripped 1 base from V and 7 bases from J, with 8 bases between. This CDR3 reads CASSLSWGEKLFF. CDR3 nucleotides: TGCGCCAGCAGCTTGTCGTGGGGTGAAAAACTGTTTTTT.

The chain employs TRBV6-1 and TRBJ1-2; the D gene is possibly TRBD1 (5 bases). The V and J ends lost 7 bases and 3 bases respectively, with 21 bases between them. The CDR3 covers 16 residues. Germline V CDR1 and CDR2: MNHNS, SASEGT. In DNA, the CDR3 is TGTGCCAGCAATGAGGACATGGGTGGGGGATACTATGGCTACACCTTC. Protein product: CASNEDMGGGYYGYTF.

The chain uses TRBV6-5 and TRBJ1-1, with D unresolved. The V gene lost 7 bases and the J gene lost 1 base, with 13 bases spanning the gap. The CDR3 totals 14 residues. Germline assignment: CDR1 MNHEY and CDR2 SVGAGI. As DNA, the CDR3 is TGTGCCAGCAAGGTGGTCCGTGAGAACACTGAAGCTTTCTTT. It codes for CASKVVRENTEAFF.

As to this clonotype: This may arise from a read error, as a much more abundant clone is one base away. The chain is built from TRBV28 and TRBJ2-7; 10 bases are shared with TRBD2. Germline V gene lookup returns CDR1 MDHEN and CDR2 SYDVKM. The CDR3 runs 15 residues. CDR3 in amino acids: CATSPGGSGRYEQYF. The CDR3 DNA sequence: TGTGCCACCAGTCCCGGGGGTAGCGGGAGGTACGAGCAGTACTTC.

The chain is built from TRBV11-3 and TRBJ2-7; 9 nucleotides line up with TRBD2. Germline values: CDR1 SGHNT, CDR2 YENEEA. The V and J ends lost 3 bases and 3 bases, in that order; junction bases with no gene match: 0. There are 13 residues in the CDR3. The CDR3 sequence: CASSFSGSYEQYF. Written as DNA, the CDR3 is TGTGCCAGCAGCTTTAGCGGGAGCTACGAGCAGTACTTC. The full variable domain, rest sourced from reference TRBV11-3 and TRBJ2-7, is EAGVVQSPRYKIIEKKQPVAFWCNPISGHNTLYWYLQNLGQGPELLIRYENEEAVDDSQLPKDRFSAERLKGVDSTLKIQPAELGDSAVYLCASSFSGSYEQYFGPGTRLTVT.

This clonotype was found once. A read error may produce the germline difference seen at one junction end. The CDR3 bases are TGTGCCAGCAGCCCGGGCGCCTATTCCTACGACCAGTACTTC. It codes for CASSPGAYSYDQYF. The rearrangement links TRBV5-4 to TRBJ2-7; D remains ambiguous. Germline CDR1 is SGHNT and CDR2 is YYREEE (reference sequence). The CDR3 is made up of 14 amino acids.

The chain joins TRBV5-1 to TRBJ2-2, with a tentative D call TRBD1 (7 bases). Trimming cost V 0 bases and J 4 bases, with 19 bases left between them. CDR1 and CDR2 from the germline V gene are SGHRS and YFSETQ. This CDR3 comprises 18 residues. CDR3 protein: CASSLGPRTGGSTGELFF. The CDR3 DNA sequence: TGCGCCAGCAGCTTGGGGCCCCGGACAGGAGGGAGCACCGGGGAGCTGTTTTTT. The entire variable domain, with the rest obtained from reference TRBV5-1 and TRBJ2-2, is as follows: KAGVTQTPRYLIKTRGQQVTLSCSPISGHRSVSWYQQTPGQGLQFLFEYFSETQRNKGNFPGRFSGRQFSNSRSEMNVSTLELGDSALYLCASSLGPRTGGSTGELFFGEGSRLTVL.

This chain uses TRBV7-3 with TRBJ2-3; perhaps TRBD1 as D (5 bases). V lost 2 bases and J lost 0, with 6 bases in between. The CDR3 is made up of 14 amino acids. Germline CDR1 reads SGHTA; CDR2 reads FQGTGA. CDR3 protein: CASSLGASTDTQYF. The CDR3 DNA reads as TGTGCCAGCAGCTTAGGGGCTAGCACAGATACGCAGTATTTT.

By proportion, this clonotype is medium-sized. This chain links TRBV11-2 with TRBJ2-7; 7 bases are shared with TRBD2. CDR1 and CDR2 from the germline V gene are SGHAT and FQNNGV. V lost 7 bases, J lost 3 bases, and 12 bases stayed unmatched. This CDR3 region has 15 residues. The CDR3 reads CASNYGRPGSYEQYF. In DNA form, the CDR3 reads TGTGCCAGCAACTACGGGAGGCCGGGTAGCTACGAGCAGTACTTC.

This clonotype appeared a few times. This chain links TRBV6-2 or TRBV6-3 with TRBJ2-2, with 8 nucleotides matching TRBD1. J lost 6 bases, V lost 5 bases, and 2 bases had no gene match. The germline gives CDR1 MNHEY, CDR2 SVGEGT. CDR3 length equals 13 residues. CDR3 loop: CASSGQGAGELFF. The CDR3 region has the DNA TGTGCCAGCAGTGGACAGGGCGCCGGGGAGCTGTTTTTT.

Comment on this clonotype: One junction end disagrees with the germline gene, perhaps due to a read error. The rearrangement joins TRBV11-2 to TRBJ2-5, with 7 bases fitting TRBD2. Germline values: CDR1 SGHAT, CDR2 FQNNGV. The CDR3 is 13 residues long. This CDR3 reads CDSSPQRGETQYF. In DNA form, the CDR3 reads TGTGACAGCAGCCCCCAGCGGGGCGAGACCCAGTACTTC.

In its sample, this clonotype was seen many times. The V and J genes are TRBV5-1 and TRBJ2-3; D is uncertain. Trimming removed 5 bases from V and 1 base from J, with 11 bases in between. This CDR3 contains 14 residues. Per germline, CDR1 SGHRS and CDR2 YFSETQ. CDR3 DNA: TGCGCCAGCAGTCGGCAAGCTGGCACAGATACGCAGTATTTT. This encodes CASSRQAGTDTQYF.

The rearrangement links TRBV10-1 to TRBJ2-1; the D gene is possibly TRBD2 (6 bases). With 6 bases removed from V and 3 bases from J, the gap between germline ends came to 15 bases. Per germline, CDR1 WNHNN and CDR2 SYGVQD (reference sequence). The CDR3 sequence is 15 residues long. For the CDR3, the DNA is TGCGCCAGCAGCCCCCCGGGGGTTGGCTACAATGAGCAGTTCTTC. This sequence encodes CASSPPGVGYNEQFF.

On this clonotype itself: Because it lacks the conserved phenylalanine or tryptophan at the end, this CDR3 is likely a read error. The genes are TRBV6-5 and TRBJ1-4, with 7 bases fitting TRBD1. Trimming cost V 6 bases and J 10 bases; bases outside gene matches: 11. The CDR3 totals 14 residues. Germline assignment: CDR1 MNHEY and CDR2 SVGAGI. CDR3 nucleotide sequence: TGTGCCAGCAGGCAGGGGGGCGGGGATGGAAAACTGTTTCTT. Translated, it gives CASRQGGGDGKLFL.

This clonotype was counted ten times or more. The V gene is TRBV6-1, the J gene TRBJ2-3, with TRBD2 as a possible D gene (7 bases). Germline V gene sequence: CDR1 MNHNS, CDR2 SASEGT. The CDR3 extends over 15 amino acids. Trimming stripped 8 bases from V and 1 base from J, with 16 bases between. The CDR3 loop is CASSGGQSRTDTQYF. CDR3 coding DNA: TGTGCCAGCTCCGGGGGGCAGTCCCGCACAGATACGCAGTATTTT.

As concerns this clonotype: Because it lacks the conserved phenylalanine or tryptophan at the end, this CDR3 is likely a read error. This chain links TRBV20-1 with TRBJ1-5; D gene unclear. The germline gives CDR1 DFQATT, CDR2 SNEGSKA (reference sequence). The V gene lost 7 bases and the J gene lost 7 bases, with 23 bases spanning the gap. This CDR3 region has 15 residues. This CDR3 is CSVSGQGSLMQPQHL. CDR3 DNA: TGCAGTGTTAGTGGGCAAGGCAGTTTGATGCAGCCCCAGCATTTA.

The chain recombines TRBV29-1 with TRBJ2-7; TRBD1 matches at 7 bases. Germline V lookup: CDR1 SQVTM, CDR2 ANQGSEA. The ends lost 4 bases at V and 5 bases at J; junction bases unmatched: 8. The CDR3 is 13 residues long. In nucleotides, the CDR3 is TGCAGCGTTGTATGGGACAGAGACCACGAGCAGTACTTC. The encoded protein is CSVVWDRDHEQYF.

CDR3 in amino acids: CASSLWKGLKYGQFF. The CDR3 DNA follows: TGTGCCAGCAGCTTATGGAAGGGGCTAAAATATGGGCAGTTCTTC. The genes are TRBV7-8 and TRBJ2-1; D is possibly TRBD1 (5 bases). Germline CDR1 reads SGHVS; CDR2 reads FQNEAQ. This CDR3 spans 15 amino acids. V was shortened by 2 bases and J by 12 bases, with 20 bases between the two germline ends.

CDR3: CASAANTEAFF. The CDR3 DNA is TGTGCCAGCGCGGCGAACACTGAAGCTTTCTTT. The chain carries TRBV7-9 and TRBJ1-1; D ambiguous. The CDR3 is 11 residues long. Trimming removed 8 bases at V and 1 base at J, with 5 bases between. Germline loops: CDR1 SEHNR, CDR2 FQNEAQ (reference sequence).

Comments on this clonotype: With a much larger clone just one base away, this may be a read error. V and J are TRBV5-1 and TRBJ1-1; D gene unclear. Germline assignment: CDR1 SGHRS and CDR2 YFSETQ. V lost 4 bases and J lost 0, with 10 bases in between. The CDR3 covers 14 residues. The CDR3 reads CASSLGFLNTEAFF. CDR3 DNA sequence: TGCGCCAGCAGCCTTGGGTTTCTGAACACTGAAGCTTTCTTT. The variable domain in full, completed from reference TRBV5-1 and TRBJ1-1, reads KAGVTQTPRYLIKTRGQQVTLSCSPISGHRSVSWYQQTPGQGLQFLFEYFSETQRNKGNFPGRFSGRQFSNSRSEMNVSTLELGDSALYLCASSLGFLNTEAFFGQGTRLTVV.

A word on this clonotype: A much larger clone sits a single nucleotide away, making a read error possible. The chain recombines TRBV5-1 with TRBJ2-3; D possibly corresponds to TRBD1 (6 bases). Germline CDR1 and CDR2: SGHRS and YFSETQ. The CDR3 covers 14 residues. V dropped 0 bases and J dropped 3 bases, with 8 bases sitting between them. This CDR3 is CASSLEGVTDTQYF. DNA of the CDR3: TGCGCCAGCAGCTTGGAGGGGGTGACAGATACGCAGTATTTT.

This clonotype is labeled medium-sized. The chain couples TRBV4-1 to TRBJ1-2, with D uncertain. In germline, CDR1 is MGHRA, CDR2 YSYEKL. V was cut by 0 bases and J by 0 bases, with 11 bases left in between. The CDR3 has 16 residues. DNA for the CDR3: TGCGCCAGCAGCCAAGATAGGTACAGATCTAACTATGGCTACACCTTC. It specifies CASSQDRYRSNYGYTF.

This clonotype was counted between two and nine times. The chain uses TRBV6-1 and TRBJ2-2, with TRBD2 matching 7 bases. Trimming took 1 base from V and 4 from J; bases not matched to a gene: 3. Germline values: CDR1 MNHNS, CDR2 SASEGT. This CDR3 region has 15 residues. This CDR3 reads CASSEESGTTGELFF. For the CDR3, the DNA is TGTGCCAGCAGTGAAGAGAGCGGGACCACCGGGGAGCTGTTTTTT.

Comments on this clonotype: The junction shows a germline mismatch at one end, possibly a read error. The genes are TRBV29-1 and TRBJ2-5; D remains ambiguous. This CDR3 has 12 amino acids. CDR1 and CDR2 (germline): SQVTM, ANQGSEA. The CDR3 here is CSRSLGEEAQYF. The CDR3 nucleotides are TGCAGCAGGAGTCTTGGGGAAGAGGCCCAGTACTTC.

The DNA of the CDR3 is TGTGCCAGCGGCGAGACGGGTCGGGACACTGAAGCTTTCTTT. It translates to CASGETGRDTEAFF. The V and J genes are TRBV6-6 and TRBJ1-1; D unclear. This CDR3 is 14 amino acids long. The germline V and J ends were trimmed by 8 bases and 3 bases, with 16 bases remaining between them. Germline assignment: CDR1 MNHNY and CDR2 SVGAGI (reference sequence).